Below are 6 T cell receptor beta chains sequenced from a single sample in a study of T cells in Graves' hyperthyroidism and ophthalmopathy (dated by TCRdb to between 2018 and 2020). The receptor library was made with multiplex PCR. These reads were obtained on an Illumina HiSeq 2000. TCR beta CDR3 regions were amplified from RNA transcripts. The TCR CDR3 was subjected to a first round of RT-PCR using the HTBI primer set and the Qiagen OneStep RT-PCR kit. The public reads were reprocessed in TCRdb via fastp at Q25 and MiXCR, keeping in-frame beta chains. When rows share a CDR3 protein, they turn into one entry using the most common DNA and genes. The sample table lists some 300,000 distinct CDR3 sequences, roughly 14% of them with a count of one. The top ten clones comprise about 8% of the sample. The sequenced sample was blood. These receptors all stem from a woman aged 30 to 39 with Graves' hyperthyroidism that later progressed to Graves' ophthalmopathy.

This clonotype was counted many times. The rearrangement links TRBV5-1 to TRBJ2-4, with a possible D match to TRBD2 (5 bases). The CDR3 length is 15 residues. V dropped 0 bases and J dropped 1 base, with 8 bases sitting between them. The V gene's germline CDR1 is SGHRS and CDR2 YFSETQ. CDR3 in DNA: TGCGCCAGCAGCTTGGCCACGGGGGCCAAAAACATTCAGTACTTC. Translation gives CASSLATGAKNIQYF.

This clonotype has a count of ten or more. J is TRBJ2-1 and V is TRBV28; perhaps TRBD1 as D (6 bases). Germline assignment: CDR1 MDHEN and CDR2 SYDVKM. Deletions cut 6 bases from V and 8 bases from J, with 20 bases between. The CDR3 is made up of 15 amino acids. CDR3: CASSQRGISNDEQFF. CDR3 bases: TGTGCCAGCAGCCAGAGGGGGATCTCGAACGATGAGCAGTTCTTC.

This clonotype was seen many times. This rearrangement joins TRBV10-3 to TRBJ1-6, with D hard to call. CDR1 and CDR2 from the germline V gene are ENHRY and SYGVKD. This CDR3 has 15 amino acids. V was pared by 3 bases and J by 7 bases, with 13 bases between. The chain's CDR3 is CAISDIPEGNSPLHF. The CDR3 region has the DNA TGTGCCATCAGTGATATTCCCGAAGGGAATTCACCCCTCCACTTT.

This sequence joins TRBV28 and TRBJ1-6; 7 nucleotides line up with TRBD1. The CDR3 extends over 15 amino acids. Losses at the gene ends were 4 bases for V and 10 bases for J; bases not matched to a gene: 10. The germline V gene encodes CDR1 MDHEN and CDR2 SYDVKM. CDR3 sequence reads: CASSSVRQGESPLHF. DNA of the CDR3: TGTGCCAGCAGTTCCGTAAGACAGGGAGAATCACCCCTCCACTTT.

This rearrangement joins TRBV19 to TRBJ2-5; no firm D call. CDR1 LNHDA and CDR2 SQIVND come from the germline V gene (reference sequence). The CDR3 extends over 11 amino acids. Trimming left V 7 bases short and J 4 bases short, with 7 bases between. CDR3 nucleotides: TGTGCCAGTACGGCAGGAGAGACCCAGTACTTC. Translating it yields CASTAGETQYF.

This clonotype was counted ten times or more. This chain uses TRBV4-1 with TRBJ1-5; no firm D call. The CDR3 loop spans 14 amino acids. The germline V gene has CDR1 MGHRA and CDR2 YSYEKL. V shed 1 base and J shed 9 bases, with 13 bases lying between them. The CDR3 DNA follows: TGCGCCAGCAGCCAAGGACACAACTGGGGGCCCCAGCATTTT. Residues: CASSQGHNWGPQHF.